This TCR beta chain appears in the sequencing data of a study of T cells expressing NK-cell markers. On the study more broadly: One of eight sequenced donors was HCMV-seronegative; the other seven were seropositive. General study results and limits: Dominant NKG2C+ clonotype frequencies of about 1.0-7.5% of CD8+ T cells were measured in about 6 donors. Nothing established the HCMV specificity of expanded NKG2C+ T cell clones.

Turning to this clonotype: Its target is not known.

From the 5' RACE reads, TCRdb lists one entry per CDR3 protein and no DNA. The listing records roughly 180,000 distinct CDR3 sequences. The CDR3 runs 15 residues. Germline V CDR1 and CDR2: DFQATT, SNEGSKA (reference sequence). The chain employs TRBV20-1 and TRBJ2-7; lacking DNA, the TRBD2 call made by TCRdb goes unchecked. The origin of this receptor is a man aged 18-70 years in good health. Sequencing was performed on blood T cells: a sorted CD56 or NKG2C T cell subset, CD4+ or CD8+ T cells, or bulk PBMC T cells (not recorded which). The CDR3 loop is CSARDRAGVDYEQYF.